Listed here are 30 T cell receptor beta chains from one sample, sequenced in a study of shared clonotypes between healthy human individuals. Clones were read by immunoSEQ multiplex PCR, and TCRdb kept only the in-frame ones, dropping some. The table shows hundreds of thousands of clones, with 75% to 85% occurring only once. The sequenced material came from PBMCs. The source of these receptors is a woman aged 35 to 49 in good health. Some clones in this sample may be carry-over from other donors' samples.

This chain connects TRBV15 to TRBJ1-4; no clear D gene. V lost 0 bases and J 2 bases, leaving 7 bases between the germline ends. CDR3 length: 15 residues. Germline values: CDR1 LNHNV, CDR2 YYDKDF (reference sequence). The DNA for the CDR3 is TGTGCCACCAGCAGAGATGCGGCGACTAATGAAAAACTGTTTTTT. Protein: CATSRDAATNEKLFF.

The gene calls are TRBV6-6 and TRBJ2-3; 7 bases match TRBD2. The V gene's germline CDR1 is MNHNY and CDR2 SVGAGI (reference sequence). V gave up 7 bases and J gave up 4 bases; unmatched junction bases: 11. The length of the CDR3 is 15 residues. CDR3 nucleotide sequence: TGTGCCAGCACTCAAAGCGGGAATCGCGCAGATACGCAGTATTTT. The encoded protein is CASTQSGNRADTQYF.

The gene calls are TRBV6-4 and TRBJ2-1; 9 bases are shared with TRBD2. V was clipped by 0 bases and J by 8 bases; unmatched bases: 5. Germline V gene lookup returns CDR1 MRHNA and CDR2 SNTAGT. This CDR3 is built from 15 residues. CDR3 in amino acids: CASSDSSGSWDEQFF. CDR3 in DNA: TGTGCCAGCAGTGACTCTAGCGGGAGTTGGGATGAGCAGTTCTTC.

The chain joins TRBV6-1 to TRBJ2-7; 10 nucleotides match TRBD1. The J segment lost 6 bases and the V segment lost 7 bases, leaving 6 bases of the junction unmatched. The CDR3 sequence is 13 residues long. The germline gives CDR1 MNHNS, CDR2 SASEGT. The CDR3, as DNA: TGTGCCAGCAATTATGGACAGGGGGTCGAGCAGTACTTC. It codes for CASNYGQGVEQYF.

This rearrangement joins TRBV7-9 to TRBJ2-2, with 8 bases matching TRBD2. There are 15 residues in the CDR3. Looked up from germline, CDR1 is SEHNR and CDR2 is FQNEAQ (reference sequence). Trimming at V came to 1 base and at J to 5 bases, leaving 3 bases not matched to a gene. The CDR3 nucleotides read TGTGCCAGCAGCTTAGATCAGCGGGGGACCGGGGAGCTGTTTTTT. As protein: CASSLDQRGTGELFF.

The J gene is TRBJ1-1, the V gene TRBV25-1, with 7 nucleotides matching TRBD1. The CDR3 loop spans 13 amino acids. V dropped 7 bases and J dropped 0; count of bases not matched to a gene: 2. Per the germline V gene, CDR1 is MGHDK and CDR2 is SYGVNS. Here the CDR3 DNA reads TGTGCCAGCATCGGACAGGTGAACACTGAAGCTTTCTTT. Translating it yields CASIGQVNTEAFF.

In the case of this clone: The same CDR3 is also encoded by other DNA sequences in this sample. The J gene is TRBJ2-1, the V gene TRBV7-9; D is ambiguous. Germline V gene data show CDR1 as SEHNR and CDR2 as FQNEAQ (reference sequence). V gave up 0 bases and J gave up 6 bases, with 3 bases separating them. The CDR3 totals 12 residues. As DNA, the CDR3 is TGTGCCAGCAGCTTAGCGCTCAATGAGCAGTTCTTC. This codes for CASSLALNEQFF.

In the case of this clone: A far bigger clonotype differs at one base, so this is likely a read error. The V gene is TRBV18, the J gene TRBJ1-1; TRBD1 agrees at 8 bases. Germline V gives CDR1 KGHSH, CDR2 LQKENI. This CDR3 region has 14 residues. After removal of 6 bases from V and 6 bases from J, the junction contained 9 bases not matched to a gene. CDR3 region: CASSVDREDAEAFF. The CDR3 DNA sequence: TGTGCCAGCTCCGTGGACAGGGAGGATGCTGAAGCTTTCTTT.

The V gene is TRBV6-1, the J gene TRBJ1-3; 12 bases map to TRBD1. In germline, CDR1 is MNHNS, CDR2 SASEGT. J was trimmed by 4 bases and V by 7 bases; bases with no gene match: 5. The CDR3 extends over 15 amino acids. The CDR3 sequence: CASMGQGATGNTIYF. The CDR3 bases are TGTGCCAGCATGGGACAGGGGGCGACCGGAAACACCATATATTTT.

As concerns this clone: The same CDR3 is also encoded by other DNA sequences in this sample. This sequence joins TRBV13 and TRBJ2-5, with TRBD2 matching over 11 bases. CDR1 and CDR2 from the germline V gene are PRHDT and FYEKMQ (reference sequence). Unmatched junction bases numbered 1, after V lost 2 bases and J lost 2 bases. This CDR3 is built from 15 residues. Here the CDR3 reads CASSLRLAGQETQYF. The CDR3 DNA follows: TGTGCCAGCAGCTTAAGACTAGCGGGGCAAGAGACCCAGTACTTC.

This chain uses TRBV7-6 with TRBJ2-7; 10 positions agree with TRBD2. The CDR3 sequence is 17 residues long. J gave up 1 base and V 5 bases, and 11 bases lay outside the gene matches. Germline-derived CDR1 and CDR2 are SGHVS and FNYEAQ. CDR3 sequence reads: CASSPRASGRRSYEQYF. The CDR3 bases are TGTGCCAGCAGCCCGAGGGCTAGCGGGAGACGATCCTACGAGCAGTACTTC.

CDR3 residues: CASSGSVQGYGYTF. DNA of the CDR3: TGCGCCAGCAGCGGGTCGGTACAGGGCTATGGCTACACCTTC. This sequence joins TRBV5-1 and TRBJ1-2; tentatively, D is TRBD1 (6 bases). The CDR3 runs to 14 residues. The germline V gene has CDR1 SGHRS and CDR2 YFSETQ. Trimming pared 4 bases from V and 4 bases from J, leaving 14 bases between.

V is TRBV7-7 and J is TRBJ1-4; D not certain. This CDR3 has 15 amino acids. CDR1 is SSHAT, CDR2 FNYEAQ, per germline (reference sequence). Trimming took off 1 base at V and 5 bases at J, with 11 bases between the two ends. The CDR3 nucleotides read TGTGCCAGCAGCTTAGGGTCTCGGCGGAATGAAAAACTGTTTTTT. Its protein product is CASSLGSRRNEKLFF.

The V call is TRBV27, the J call TRBJ1-5, with 9 nucleotides matching TRBD1. The CDR3 runs to 17 residues. Germline trimming cut 3 bases from V and 5 bases from J; bases unmatched to any gene: 11. Per the germline V gene, CDR1 is MNHEY and CDR2 is SMNVEV (reference sequence). The CDR3 DNA is TGTGCCAGCAGTTTCGTAGGGACAGGGAAGATGTATCAGCCCCAGCATTTT. Its protein product is CASSFVGTGKMYQPQHF.

The V and J genes are TRBV14 and TRBJ2-5, with 13 bases identical to TRBD2. CDR3 length: 16 amino acids. The germline CDR1 and CDR2 sequences are SGHDN and FVKESK. Trimming cost V 5 bases and J 4 bases; bases outside gene matches: 7. The CDR3 DNA reads as TGTGCCAGCAGCTACCTGGGACTAGCGGGAAGAGAGACCCAGTACTTC. As protein: CASSYLGLAGRETQYF.

Concerning this clone: Given a far larger clone just one base away, this is likely a sequencing read error. The chain employs TRBV29-1 and TRBJ1-1, with D perhaps TRBD1 (6 bases). The V gene's germline CDR1 is SQVTM and CDR2 ANQGSEA. There are 13 residues in the CDR3. The CDR3 loop reads CSVVRTEGSEASF. CDR3 nucleotide sequence: TGCAGCGTTGTTAGGACAGAGGGCTCTGAAGCTTCCTTT. The full variable domain, its missing parts supplied by reference TRBV29-1 and TRBJ1-1, is SAVISQKPSRDICQRGTSLTIQCQVDSQVTMMFWYRQQPGQSLTLIATANQGSEATYESGFVIDKFPISRPNLTFSTLTVSNMSPEDSSIYLCSVVRTEGSEASFGQGTRLTVV.

The chain couples TRBV9 to TRBJ2-5; perhaps TRBD1 as D (6 bases). V was shortened by 4 bases and J by 5 bases, with 18 bases between the two germline ends. The CDR3 spans 15 residues. Germline loops: CDR1 SGDLS, CDR2 YYNGEE. As DNA, the CDR3 is TGTGCCAGCAGCAATTACGGACAGCCAGGGGAGACCCAGTACTTC. It codes for CASSNYGQPGETQYF.

The genes are TRBV6-9 and TRBJ2-7; D is ambiguous. The CDR3 loop spans 12 amino acids. The germline V gene has CDR1 MNHGY and CDR2 SVAAGI. The V end was cut by 3 bases, the J end by 3 bases, with 6 bases between. This CDR3 reads CASSYSRYEQYF. The DNA for the CDR3 is TGTGCCAGCAGTTACAGCCGCTACGAGCAGTACTTC.

About this clone: Other DNA sequences in this specimen translate into the identical CDR3. This chain connects TRBV5-1 to TRBJ2-2; TRBD2 aligns across 8 bases. The CDR3 has 15 amino acids. Trimming at V came to 2 bases and at J to 3 bases, leaving 3 bases not matched to a gene. Germline V gives CDR1 SGHRS, CDR2 YFSETQ. The CDR3 here is CASSFGLADTGELFF. CDR3 DNA sequence: TGCGCCAGCAGCTTCGGACTAGCAGACACCGGGGAGCTGTTTTTT.

This clone came up a few times. The chain recombines TRBV27 with TRBJ1-2, with no clear D. V lost 5 bases and J lost 4, with 14 bases in between. Germline V gene lookup returns CDR1 MNHEY and CDR2 SMNVEV (reference sequence). The CDR3 covers 14 residues. The CDR3 DNA reads TGTGCCAGCAGTCTCCGAGTGGGGTCCTATGGCTACACCTTC. Protein: CASSLRVGSYGYTF.

The V gene is TRBV4-2, the J gene TRBJ2-3; TRBD1 matches 7 bases. The CDR3 extends over 15 amino acids. CDR1 LGHNA and CDR2 YNFKEQ come from the germline V gene. V shed 1 base and J 1 base; nucleotides not matched to a gene: 2. In DNA, the CDR3 is TGTGCCAGCAGCCAAGGGGGGACAGGCACAGATACGCAGTATTTT. Translated, it gives CASSQGGTGTDTQYF.

The CDR3 coding sequence is TGCGCCAGCAGCCAAGAGATAGGAGGCGGGATTGTTAGGTTCTTC. Translating gives CASSQEIGGGIVRFF. The gene calls are TRBV4-1 and TRBJ2-1; D may be TRBD2 (6 bases). V was clipped by 0 bases and J by 15 bases, with 21 bases between them. Germline V gives CDR1 MGHRA, CDR2 YSYEKL. The CDR3 has 15 amino acids.

Only a few counts were recorded for this clone. The gene calls are TRBV27 and TRBJ2-7; TRBD2 matches 7 bases. The CDR3 is made up of 13 amino acids. CDR1 and CDR2 (germline): MNHEY, SMNVEV (reference sequence). The J segment lost 8 bases and the V segment lost 5 bases, leaving 9 bases of the junction unmatched. The chain's CDR3 is CASSPPERGKQYF. CDR3 nucleotide sequence: TGTGCCAGCAGTCCACCCGAGCGGGGTAAGCAGTACTTC.

The chain joins TRBV15 to TRBJ1-4, with TRBD1 matching 10 bases. V lost 5 bases to trimming and J lost 2 bases; unmatched junction nucleotides: 5. In germline, CDR1 is LNHNV, CDR2 YYDKDF (reference sequence). The CDR3 consists of 16 residues. This CDR3 is CATSAGQGGTNEKLFF. CDR3 in DNA: TGTGCCACCAGCGCCGGACAGGGGGGGACTAATGAAAAACTGTTTTTT.

The rearrangement joins TRBV29-1 to TRBJ2-1, with 12 bases aligning to TRBD2. J was trimmed by 9 bases and V by 5 bases; bases with no gene match: 5. This CDR3 contains 13 residues. Per germline, CDR1 SQVTM and CDR2 ANQGSEA. Written as DNA, the CDR3 is TGCAGCGTTCGACTAGCGGGAGACGGTGAGCAGTTCTTC. Encoded protein: CSVRLAGDGEQFF.

This sequence joins TRBV7-9 and TRBJ2-7, with no clear D. CDR1 and CDR2 from the germline V gene are SEHNR and FQNEAQ (reference sequence). Trimming shortened V by 5 bases and J by 0 bases, and 14 bases separated the two germline ends. The CDR3 covers 15 residues. The CDR3 DNA is TGTGCCAGCAGCCCCCCCGGGCCCAGCTCCTACGAGCAGTACTTC. It is translated as CASSPPGPSSYEQYF.

This clone was seen only once. This chain uses TRBV7-3 with TRBJ2-3; D could derive from TRBD1 or TRBD2 (5 bases each). Germline V gives CDR1 SGHTA, CDR2 FQGTGA. This CDR3 region has 15 residues. V lost 4 bases and J 2 bases, leaving 13 bases between the germline ends. Written as DNA, the CDR3 is TGTGCCAGCAGCTCCCGAGGGGCGGACACAGATACGCAGTATTTT. Amino acid sequence: CASSSRGADTDTQYF.

As for this clone: A read error likely explains this, since a far larger clone differs by one base. The J gene is TRBJ1-2, the V gene TRBV5-4; D remains unclear. This CDR3 is 14 amino acids long. Germline CDR1 is SGHNT and CDR2 is YYREEE (reference sequence). The CDR3 region has the DNA TGTGCCGGCAGCCCGTTGGAATCCGGTTATGGCTACACCTTC. Encoded protein: CAGSPLESGYGYTF. The full variable domain, with the rest looked up from reference TRBV5-4 and TRBJ1-2, is ETGVTQSPTHLIKTRGQQVTLRCSSQSGHNTVSWYQQALGQGPQFIFQYYREEENGRGNFPPRFSGLQFPNYSSELNVNALELDDSALYLCAGSPLESGYGYTFGSGTRLTVV.

This clone was observed a few times. The chain joins TRBV5-6 to TRBJ1-3, with a weak D call TRBD1 (6 bases). This CDR3 is built from 14 residues. CDR1 is SGHDT and CDR2 is YYEEEE in the germline V gene. V was pared by 4 bases and J by 4 bases, with 12 bases between. CDR3 DNA: TGTGCCAGCAGCCGCCCTGGACAGGGAAACACCATATATTTT. This gives the protein CASSRPGQGNTIYF.

The chain carries TRBV11-1 and TRBJ2-1; TRBD2 agrees at 7 bases. The length of the CDR3 is 16 residues. The V and J ends lost 6 bases and 0 bases, in that order; junction bases with no gene match: 8. Germline values: CDR1 SGHAT, CDR2 FQDESV (reference sequence). CDR3 in amino acids: CASRITSDSSYNEQFF. The CDR3 DNA reads TGTGCCAGCAGGATCACTAGCGACAGCTCCTACAATGAGCAGTTCTTC.